This passage covers 15 T cell receptor beta chains from one sample sequenced in a study of cytomegalovirus exposure and HLA in healthy donors (dated 2017 in TCRdb). The method was the immunoSEQ multiplex PCR assay. A mixture of 60 forward primers for TCR Vbeta segments and 13 reverse primers for TCR Jbeta segments was used in the multiplex PCR. The immuneACCESS repertoire file appears here via TCRdb, limited to in-frame rearrangements. These files lack a portion of the clones; in checked studies, under half of the deficit traces to unresolved V genes, and the cause of the others is not known. Across this sample there are 150,000 to 200,000 clones, with 80% seen only once. Together, the top ten hold 0.65% to 0.75% of the sample. The specimen was PBMCs. Receptor source: a boy aged 10-17 years in good health and CMV-seronegative.

V gene TRBV9 combines with J gene TRBJ2-5, with 7 bases that match TRBD1. Germline loops: CDR1 SGDLS, CDR2 YYNGEE. This CDR3 is built from 14 residues. The trim removed 3 bases at V and 10 bases at J, leaving 12 bases unmatched. CDR3 nucleotide sequence: TGTGCCAGCAGCGAGGGACAGCCGCGAGGGGACCAGTACTTC. Translated: CASSEGQPRGDQYF.

This rearrangement joins TRBV19 to TRBJ1-2, with 9 nucleotides matching TRBD1. V was clipped by 6 bases and J by 7 bases; unmatched bases: 6. CDR3 length equals 13 residues. Germline V lookup: CDR1 LNHDA, CDR2 SQIVND (reference sequence). Here the CDR3 DNA reads TGTGCCAGTAGCCAAACAGGGGGCGTTGGCTACACCTTC. This codes for CASSQTGGVGYTF.

This clone was found once. This rearrangement joins TRBV29-1 to TRBJ2-2; D remains unclear. CDR1 and CDR2 (germline): SQVTM, ANQGSEA. The CDR3 length is 13 residues. V lost 7 bases and J 0 bases, leaving 9 bases between the germline ends. CDR3 in amino acids: CSASTANTGELFF. Written as DNA, the CDR3 is TGCAGCGCTTCTACAGCGAACACCGGGGAGCTGTTTTTT.

The chain couples TRBV18 to TRBJ1-3, with D possibly matching TRBD1 (6 bases). The CDR3 contains 17 residues. Germline V gene data show CDR1 as KGHSH and CDR2 as LQKENI. Trimming cost V 3 bases and J 0 bases, with 15 bases left between them. The CDR3 here is CASSPLPTGHSGNTIYF. The CDR3 DNA is TGTGCCAGCTCACCCCTTCCGACAGGCCACTCTGGAAACACCATATATTTT. The full variable domain, with the rest looked up from reference TRBV18 and TRBJ1-3, is NAGVMQNPRHLVRRRGQEARLRCSPMKGHSHVYWYRQLPEEGLKFMVYLQKENIIDESGMPKERFSAEFPKEGPSILRIQQVVRGDSAAYFCASSPLPTGHSGNTIYFGEGSWLTVV.

V gene TRBV9 combines with J gene TRBJ1-1; D might be TRBD1 (6 bases). Trimming removed 0 bases from V and 0 bases from J, with 12 bases in between. The CDR3 has 16 residues. Germline V CDR1 and CDR2: SGDLS, YYNGEE. The CDR3 is CASSVEPGQLNTEAFF. CDR3 nucleotides: TGTGCCAGCAGCGTAGAACCGGGACAACTGAACACTGAAGCTTTCTTT.

The chain employs TRBV19 and TRBJ2-2; D gene ambiguous. V lost 5 bases, J lost 6 bases, and 13 bases lay in between. The CDR3 contains 14 residues. The germline CDR1 and CDR2 sequences are LNHDA and SQIVND (reference sequence). DNA of the CDR3: TGTGCCAGTAGTGCCGGGTCTCTCGCCGGGGAGCTGTTTTTT. This gives the protein CASSAGSLAGELFF. Combining the CDR3 with reference TRBV19 and TRBJ2-2 gives the whole variable domain DGGITQSPKYLFRKEGQNVTLSCEQNLNHDAMYWYRQDPGQGLRLIYYSQIVNDFQKGDIAEGYSVSREKKESFPLTVTSAQKNPTAFYLCASSAGSLAGELFFGEGSRLTVL.

The chain carries TRBV7-3 and TRBJ2-1, with D possibly matching TRBD2 (6 bases). The CDR3 extends over 17 amino acids. With 2 bases removed from V and 0 bases from J, the gap between germline ends came to 14 bases. CDR1 SGHTA and CDR2 FQGTGA come from the germline V gene. The CDR3: CASSLGPPGSSYNEQFF. The DNA of the CDR3 is TGTGCCAGCAGCTTAGGCCCTCCCGGGAGCTCCTACAATGAGCAGTTCTTC.

In this sample, this clone turned up once. The chain carries TRBV10-1 and TRBJ1-1; D uncertain. The V and J ends lost 3 bases and 7 bases respectively, with 12 bases between them. The germline gives CDR1 WNHNN, CDR2 SYGVQD (reference sequence). This CDR3 is built from 13 residues. The CDR3 DNA reads as TGCGCCAGCAGTGACAGAAGGAGCGATGAAGCTTTCTTT. Amino acid sequence: CASSDRRSDEAFF.

The chain is built from TRBV19 and TRBJ1-3, with D possibly matching TRBD1 (6 bases). The ends were cut back, 5 bases at V and 7 bases at J, with 15 bases in the middle. Germline CDR1 is LNHDA and CDR2 is SQIVND (reference sequence). The CDR3 consists of 14 residues. The CDR3 DNA follows: TGTGCCAGTAGTCCTACAGGGAATTCGAACACCATATATTTT. The encoded protein is CASSPTGNSNTIYF. The full variable domain, in which reference TRBV19 and TRBJ1-3 provide the parts outside the CDR3, is DGGITQSPKYLFRKEGQNVTLSCEQNLNHDAMYWYRQDPGQGLRLIYYSQIVNDFQKGDIAEGYSVSREKKESFPLTVTSAQKNPTAFYLCASSPTGNSNTIYFGEGSWLTVV.

This chain links TRBV27 with TRBJ2-1; TRBD1 aligns across 9 bases. Germline-derived CDR1 and CDR2 are MNHEY and SMNVEV (reference sequence). This CDR3 is built from 15 residues. After removal of 5 bases from V and 9 bases from J, the junction contained 11 bases not matched to a gene. The CDR3 loop reads CASSLIIQGAGEQFF. The CDR3 DNA reads as TGTGCCAGCAGTCTCATCATACAGGGGGCCGGTGAGCAGTTCTTC.

V is TRBV9 and J is TRBJ1-6; TRBD1 matches at 9 bases. CDR3 length: 14 residues. J lost 9 bases, V lost 1 base, and 2 bases had no gene match. Germline V lookup: CDR1 SGDLS, CDR2 YYNGEE. The CDR3 DNA follows: TGTGCCAGCAGCGTAAGGGACAGGGTTTCACCCCTCCACTTT. Translating gives CASSVRDRVSPLHF.

This rearrangement joins TRBV6-5 to TRBJ2-1; D not certain. The V gene lost 5 bases and the J gene lost 7 bases, with 15 bases spanning the gap. The CDR3 runs to 14 residues. Germline CDR1 is MNHEY and CDR2 is SVGAGI. For the CDR3, the DNA is TGTGCCAGCAGTGTTGGGTCAGGTTGGAATGAGCAGTTCTTC. Encoded protein: CASSVGSGWNEQFF.

This chain connects TRBV9 to TRBJ1-2; a possible D gene is TRBD1 (5 bases). V gave up 0 bases and J gave up 4 bases, with 16 bases separating them. Germline CDR1 is SGDLS and CDR2 is YYNGEE. The CDR3 runs 16 residues. The CDR3 loop reads CASSVVGAAASYGYTF. CDR3 in DNA: TGTGCCAGCAGCGTAGTAGGGGCGGCCGCGTCCTATGGCTACACCTTC.

The chain joins TRBV5-1 to TRBJ2-3, with a tentative D call TRBD2 (5 bases). The germline gives CDR1 SGHRS, CDR2 YFSETQ. This CDR3 region has 15 residues. Trimming shortened V by 0 bases and J by 3 bases, and 11 bases separated the two germline ends. The CDR3 sequence is CASSLGSRTTDTQYF. CDR3 DNA: TGCGCCAGCAGCTTGGGATCCAGGACTACAGATACGCAGTATTTT.

This clone was found once. The V gene is TRBV5-6, the J gene TRBJ1-6, with D perhaps matching TRBD1 (5 bases). Germline CDR1 reads SGHDT; CDR2 reads YYEEEE. V was cut by 2 bases and J by 0 bases, with 9 bases left in between. This CDR3 spans 16 amino acids. The CDR3 loop is CASSFGDFSYNSPLHF. The CDR3 DNA reads as TGTGCCAGCAGCTTTGGGGACTTCTCCTATAATTCACCCCTCCACTTT.